These T cell receptor beta chains were read from a single sample in a study of regulatory T cells in long-lasting Graves disease. TCRdb redid the calling of the multiplex PCR reads with MiXCR, one entry per CDR3 protein. The table includes nearly 350,000 distinct CDR3 sequences, around a fifth detected once. This sample comprised peripheral blood mononuclear cells (PBMCs), obtained when the disease was refractory, from a patient treated with antithyroid drugs. The source of these receptors is a female donor with Graves disease. Each CDR3 is given with its conserved first and last residue. The D gene is left open where the match is weak. Some rows have no size entry. The others give once, few or many, or a class for an expanded clone.

D gene	V gene	clone size	J gene	CDR3 DNA	CDR3 protein
-	TRBV12-3/TRBV12-4	many	TRBJ1-1	TGTGCCAGCAGCCGCGACAAGGGGAACACTGAAGCTTTCTTT	CASSRDKGNTEAFF
-	TRBV28	many	TRBJ2-5	TGTGCCAGCGGTTGGGGGGGCGGAGAGACCCAGTACTTC	CASGWGGGETQYF
-	TRBV20-1	many	TRBJ2-4	TGCAGTGCTAGAGATCCGACAGATTTAGCCAAAAACATTCAGTACTTC	CSARDPTDLAKNIQYF
-	TRBV12-3/TRBV12-4	-	TRBJ2-7	TGTGCCAGCAGTCCGGAGGGGGGACCCTACGAGCAGTACTTC	CASSPEGGPYEQYF
-	TRBV25-1	few	TRBJ2-5	TGTGCCAGCAGGCCCCCTAGGGTTGGGGGAGAGACCCAGTACTTC	CASRPPRVGGETQYF
-	TRBV2	-	TRBJ2-3	TGTGCCAGCAGTGGATCGGTCTCAGATACGCAGTATTTT	CASSGSVSDTQYF
-	TRBV24-1	-	TRBJ1-4	TGTGCCAACCGAAGTGCTGCTAATGAAAAACTGTTTTTT	CANRSAANEKLFF
-	TRBV5-4	few	TRBJ2-5	TGTGCCAGCAGCTTCGATGTAGAAGAGACCCAGTACTTC	CASSFDVEETQYF
-	TRBV27	many	TRBJ1-2	TGTGCCAGCAGTTTATCATATGGTGGTGGCTACACCTTC	CASSLSYGGGYTF
-	TRBV2	-	TRBJ1-2	TGTGCCAGCAGTGGGGTCAGGCAGGGGAACCCCTATGGCTACACCTTC	CASSGVRQGNPYGYTF
-	TRBV28	-	TRBJ2-6	TGTGCCAGCAGGACAGGTCGTGGGGCCAACGTCCTGACTTTC	CASRTGRGANVLTF
-	TRBV11-2	many	TRBJ2-5	TGTGCCAGCAGCTCCCACCCCGTCGACAGCCTCCAGGGGACCCAGTACTTC	CASSSHPVDSLQGTQYF
-	TRBV3-1	-	TRBJ1-1	TGTGCCAGCAGCCAAGAAGGGCATGGGAACACTGAAGCTTTCTTT	CASSQEGHGNTEAFF
-	TRBV4-2	-	TRBJ2-7	TGTGCCAGCAGCCAAGATGCGGGGTACAGCGACGAGCAGTACTTC	CASSQDAGYSDEQYF
TRBD1	TRBV29-1	few	TRBJ1-5	TGCAGCGTGGCGGGGACAGGTGGCAATCAGCCCCAGCATTTT	CSVAGTGGNQPQHF
TRBD1	TRBV7-9	many	TRBJ2-7	TGTGCCAGCAGCTTCGTTTTGGGACAGGGCCCCTACGAGCAGTACTTC	CASSFVLGQGPYEQYF